The 25 T cell receptor beta chains reported below all come from one sample, sequenced in a study of response to subunit inactivated influenza vaccine. TCRdb redid the calling of the RT-PCR reads with MiXCR, one entry per CDR3 protein. The sample has 650,000 to 800,000 distinct CDR3 sequences, around 14% seen once. Material: PBMCs from blood, obtained less than 15 days before vaccination. The receptors here all came from a man aged 50 to 59 who received an inactivated influenza vaccine.

This clonotype was counted ten times or more. The V and J genes are TRBV7-2 and TRBJ1-1; D perhaps matches TRBD1 (5 bases). V lost 3 bases and J lost 1, with 15 bases in between. The V gene's germline CDR1 is SGHTA and CDR2 FQGNSA. This CDR3 is 16 amino acids long. This chain's CDR3 is CASSFPIGAPNTEAFF. The CDR3 DNA follows: TGTGCCAGCAGCTTCCCCATAGGGGCCCCGAACACTGAAGCTTTCTTT.

This clonotype was recorded a few times. This sequence joins TRBV7-9 and TRBJ2-1; D perhaps matches TRBD2 (6 bases). V was pared by 6 bases and J by 8 bases, with 17 bases between. This CDR3 spans 14 amino acids. CDR1 is SEHNR, CDR2 FQNEAQ, per germline (reference sequence). The CDR3 loop is CASRSTLRGDEQFF. In DNA, the CDR3 is TGTGCCAGCAGAAGTACTCTCCGCGGGGATGAGCAGTTCTTC.

This clonotype came up a few times. V is TRBV6-1 and J is TRBJ1-4; D unclear. The CDR3 sequence is 14 residues long. V was shortened by 2 bases and J by 4 bases, with 8 bases between the two germline ends. Germline values: CDR1 MNHNS, CDR2 SASEGT. CDR3 sequence reads: CASSETAGNEKLFF. The CDR3 DNA is TGTGCCAGCAGTGAAACGGCCGGTAATGAAAAACTGTTTTTT.

This clonotype was counted ten times or more. V and J are TRBV5-1 and TRBJ2-3, with 7 bases that match TRBD1. V was pared by 3 bases and J by 1 base, with 8 bases of the junction left unmatched. Per germline, CDR1 SGHRS and CDR2 YFSETQ. The CDR3 extends over 16 amino acids. The CDR3 bases are TGCGCCAGCAGCTCAAGGGGGCGCGTACGCACAGATACGCAGTATTTT. It is translated as CASSSRGRVRTDTQYF. Combining the CDR3 with reference TRBV5-1 and TRBJ2-3 gives the whole variable domain KAGVTQTPRYLIKTRGQQVTLSCSPISGHRSVSWYQQTPGQGLQFLFEYFSETQRNKGNFPGRFSGRQFSNSRSEMNVSTLELGDSALYLCASSSRGRVRTDTQYFGPGTRLTVL.

The chain links TRBV5-1 to TRBJ2-2; D is uncertain. The germline V gene has CDR1 SGHRS and CDR2 YFSETQ. The CDR3 has 18 residues. Trimming took off 0 bases at V and 0 bases at J, with 15 bases between the two ends. As DNA, the CDR3 is TGCGCCAGCAGCTTGGTCCGAGGAGCCTCATCGAACACCGGGGAGCTGTTTTTT. Translating gives CASSLVRGASSNTGELFF. Looking up the rest from reference TRBV5-1 and TRBJ2-2 gives the full variable domain: KAGVTQTPRYLIKTRGQQVTLSCSPISGHRSVSWYQQTPGQGLQFLFEYFSETQRNKGNFPGRFSGRQFSNSRSEMNVSTLELGDSALYLCASSLVRGASSNTGELFFGEGSRLTVL.

This clonotype has at least ten counts. This rearrangement joins TRBV5-6 to TRBJ2-7, with D tentatively TRBD1 (6 bases). The CDR3 extends over 14 amino acids. Germline CDR1 and CDR2: SGHDT and YYEEEE. V lost 3 bases to trimming and J lost 3 bases, with 13 bases between them. The CDR3 sequence: CASSYEQGYYEQYF. Written as DNA, the CDR3 is TGTGCCAGCAGCTACGAACAGGGTTACTACGAGCAGTACTTC.

This clonotype was counted between two and nine times. The CDR3 loop reads CASSPIGLEQYF. Here the CDR3 DNA reads TGTGCCAGCAGCCCCATAGGCCTGGAGCAGTACTTC. The chain is built from TRBV7-2 and TRBJ2-7, with D uncertain. V lost 5 bases and J lost 7, with 12 bases in between. The V gene's germline CDR1 is SGHTA and CDR2 FQGNSA. This CDR3 spans 12 amino acids.

The sample holds many counts of this clonotype. J is TRBJ2-2 and V is TRBV24-1; the D gene could be TRBD1 or TRBD2 (5 bases each). Germline V gene data show CDR1 as KGHDR and CDR2 as SFDVKD. This CDR3 contains 16 residues. Trimming removed 5 bases at V and 3 bases at J, with 15 bases between. CDR3 loop: CATSGRDALHTGELFF. The CDR3 DNA follows: TGTGCCACCAGTGGTCGGGACGCCCTTCACACCGGGGAGCTGTTTTTT.

The chain recombines TRBV29-1 with TRBJ2-3; no clear D. The CDR3 covers 12 residues. V lost 7 bases to trimming and J lost 2 bases, with 10 bases between them. Germline CDR1 SQVTM, CDR2 ANQGSEA. The CDR3: CSAKATTDTQYF. CDR3 coding DNA: TGCAGCGCCAAGGCCACCACAGATACGCAGTATTTT.

This clonotype was seen more than once but under ten times. The rearrangement joins TRBV10-3 to TRBJ2-7, with D possibly TRBD2 on 6 matching bases. The length of the CDR3 is 14 residues. Germline CDR1 is ENHRY and CDR2 is SYGVKD. Trimming cost V 11 bases and J 2 bases, with 19 bases left between them. CDR3 region: CAVGGQVGAYEQYF. The CDR3 region has the DNA TGTGCCGTCGGAGGGCAGGTTGGCGCCTACGAGCAGTACTTC.

This clonotype showed up just a few times. V gene TRBV7-3 combines with J gene TRBJ2-1; 7 nucleotides match TRBD1. Losses at the gene ends were 5 bases for V and 8 bases for J; bases not matched to a gene: 6. The CDR3 runs to 13 residues. Germline V CDR1 and CDR2: SGHTA, FQGTGA. The CDR3 is CASSPRQGDEQFF. DNA for the CDR3: TGTGCCAGCAGCCCCAGGCAGGGGGATGAGCAGTTCTTC.

The chain has TRBV4-1 and TRBJ2-2; D uncertain. Germline values: CDR1 MGHRA, CDR2 YSYEKL. CDR3 length equals 14 residues. V gave up 1 base and J gave up 6 bases, with 9 bases separating them. Written as DNA, the CDR3 is TGCGCCAGCAGCCAAGTGACGGGTGCCGGGGAGCTGTTTTTT. Its protein is CASSQVTGAGELFF.

In this sample, this clonotype turned up a few times. The chain is built from TRBV18 and TRBJ2-1; 10 bases match TRBD2. Per the germline V gene, CDR1 is KGHSH and CDR2 is LQKENI. CDR3 length: 15 amino acids. V lost 1 base and J lost 4; bases outside the gene matches: 1. The CDR3 region is CASSPLSGGYNEQFF. CDR3 bases: TGTGCCAGCTCACCACTTAGCGGGGGGTACAATGAGCAGTTCTTC.

The rearrangement uses TRBV25-1 and TRBJ2-1; possible D gene TRBD2, 5 bases. Trimming took off 3 bases at V and 5 bases at J, with 5 bases between the two ends. The CDR3 sequence is 12 residues long. CDR1 and CDR2 (germline): MGHDK, SYGVNS. CDR3 nucleotides: TGTGCCAGCAGTGACGGGAACAATGAGCAGTTCTTC. Translated: CASSDGNNEQFF.

This clonotype was counted many times. The genes are TRBV29-1 and TRBJ2-1; 9 bases agree with TRBD2. The germline V gene has CDR1 SQVTM and CDR2 ANQGSEA. This CDR3 spans 14 amino acids. The V gene end was trimmed by 4 bases and the J gene end by 5 bases; junction bases not matched to a gene: 6. The CDR3 DNA reads as TGCAGCGTTGTCTCGCGACTAGCGGACAATGAGCAGTTCTTC. Protein sequence: CSVVSRLADNEQFF.

This clonotype was picked up many times. In DNA, the CDR3 is TGTGCCAGCACTCGGACAGCCCTAGGCTATGGCTACACCTTC. This encodes CASTRTALGYGYTF. The V gene is TRBV6-2 or TRBV6-3, the J gene TRBJ1-2, with a weak D call TRBD1 (6 bases). CDR1 is MNHEY and CDR2 is SVGEGT in the germline V gene. The CDR3 covers 14 residues. V gave up 7 bases and J gave up 4 bases, with 16 bases separating them.

The rearrangement uses TRBV27 and TRBJ2-7, with a weak D call TRBD1 (6 bases). The CDR3 spans 13 residues. Germline CDR1 and CDR2: MNHEY and SMNVEV (reference sequence). V shed 3 bases and J shed 4 bases, with 10 bases lying between them. CDR3 sequence: CASSLFRGYEQYF. In nucleotides, the CDR3 is TGTGCCAGCAGTTTGTTCAGGGGTTACGAGCAGTACTTC.

This clonotype was seen a handful of times. The chain employs TRBV6-1 and TRBJ1-1; TRBD1 matches at 11 bases. This CDR3 spans 17 amino acids. CDR1 MNHNS and CDR2 SASEGT come from the germline V gene. V shed 6 bases and J 3 bases; nucleotides not matched to a gene: 12. The DNA for the CDR3 is TGTGCCAGCAGCAATGCGGACAGGGGGCAGGGGGACACTGAAGCTTTCTTT. It is translated as CASSNADRGQGDTEAFF.

This clonotype came up a few times. This chain links TRBV20-1 with TRBJ2-3, with 15 nucleotides matching TRBD2. The V gene's germline CDR1 is DFQATT and CDR2 SNEGSKA (reference sequence). The CDR3 is made up of 15 amino acids. V lost 6 bases, J lost 3 bases, and 4 bases stayed unmatched. CDR3 nucleotides: TGCAGTGCCAAAGGGACTAGCGGGAGGACAGATACGCAGTATTTT. As protein: CSAKGTSGRTDTQYF.

The chain is built from TRBV29-1 and TRBJ2-7; D may correspond to TRBD1 or TRBD2 (5 bases each). Germline V gene sequence: CDR1 SQVTM, CDR2 ANQGSEA. V was trimmed by 4 bases and J by 6 bases, leaving 13 bases between them. This CDR3 is 12 amino acids long. CDR3: CSVVAGTVEQYF. CDR3 nucleotide sequence: TGCAGCGTTGTGGCAGGGACGGTCGAGCAGTACTTC.

The table lists this clonotype with a few counts. The conserved final phenylalanine or tryptophan is absent from the CDR3, which likely points to a read error. The limits of the CDR3 on the DNA are not certain, so only TCRdb's listed CDR3 is given. J is TRBJ2-5 and V is TRBV20-1; TRBD1, the table's D call, was not compared with the DNA. The CDR3 spans 11 amino acids, including both terminal residues. Germline assignment: CDR1 DFQATT and CDR2 SNEGSKA (reference sequence). The CDR3 loop reads CSARDSGTGDL.

The chain combines TRBV7-9 with TRBJ2-7; D gene ambiguous. Germline assignment: CDR1 SEHNR and CDR2 FQNEAQ (reference sequence). The CDR3 totals 12 residues. Trimming cost V 4 bases and J 3 bases, with 7 bases left between them. Written as DNA, the CDR3 is TGTGCCAGCAGCTCCGTAGGCTACGAGCAGTACTTC. It codes for CASSSVGYEQYF.

This clonotype was counted a few times. The V gene is TRBV7-6, the J gene TRBJ2-5, with TRBD2 matching 15 bases. Trimming took 5 bases from V and 0 from J; bases not matched to a gene: 19. CDR1 is SGHVS and CDR2 is FNYEAQ in the germline V gene. This CDR3 has 22 residues. CDR3 nucleotides: TGTGCCAGCAGCCTCTCAGGACTAGCGGGAGGGACTAGGGCTCTATACCAAGAGACCCAGTACTTC. It codes for CASSLSGLAGGTRALYQETQYF.

This clonotype came up a few times. The chain recombines TRBV28 with TRBJ2-7; a weak D match, TRBD1 (5 bases). Germline CDR1 and CDR2: MDHEN and SYDVKM. Trimming cost V 5 bases and J 5 bases, with 7 bases left between them. The CDR3 totals 11 residues. As DNA, the CDR3 is TGTGCCAGCAGTCGCAGGGACGAGCAGTACTTC. Its translation is CASSRRDEQYF. Full variable domain (outside the CDR3, taken from reference TRBV28 and TRBJ2-7): DVKVTQSSRYLVKRTGEKVFLECVQDMDHENMFWYRQDPGLGLRLIYFSYDVKMKEKGDIPEGYSVSREKKERFSLILESASTNQTSMYLCASSRRDEQYFGPGTRLTVT.

This chain links TRBV7-9 with TRBJ1-1; the D is unclear. The CDR3 has 14 residues. V lost 5 bases, J lost 8 bases, and 18 bases lay in between. The germline gives CDR1 SEHNR, CDR2 FQNEAQ (reference sequence). The CDR3: CASSRGEWGGEAFF. DNA for the CDR3: TGTGCCAGCAGCCGTGGGGAATGGGGAGGAGAAGCTTTCTTT.